This TCR beta chain originates from a study of tumor-infiltrating lymphocytes in primary liver carcinoma. About the study: Regardless of tissue type, samples showed similar yields of roughly 3.5 to 7.5 million productive TCRbeta reads.

Unsorted bulk tissue, roughly 19-34 mg of it, served as the source for co-extraction of RNA and DNA. The germline CDR1 and CDR2 sequences are SEHNR and FQNEAQ (reference sequence). The V segment lost 4 bases and the J segment 5 bases; nucleotides outside the gene matches: 20. CDR3 length: 19 residues. As regards this clonotype: No antigen is known for it. Since a much larger clone is just one base distant, this may be a read error.

A primer matching the constant region was used to make TCR beta cDNA from 500 to 600 ng of total RNA. Three nested multiplex PCR rounds, a slightly modified ARM-PCR, produced the libraries for TCR beta. The opening two PCR rounds, 10 cycles each, paired TRBV1-TRBV30 forward primers with a C-beta reverse primer. TCRdb ran MiXCR on the multiplex PCR reads and lists one entry per CDR3 protein. The data contain 45,000 to 55,000 distinct CDR3 sequences, 60% to 85% of them singletons. General observations from the study: Tumor-blood pairs (like tumor-adjacent pairs) overlapped less than tumor region pairs did. Tumors carried a top-250-clone fraction significantly exceeding that of blood (p = 0.039). It was observed that only about 7.5-24% of the top clones appeared in every one of the five tumor regions.

Sequences were obtained from liver tumor tissue from sampling region 5. The subset: tumor region T5, tumor centre. The clonotype was recovered from a man in his forties or fifties with primary liver carcinoma and hepatitis B virus infection. The chain uses TRBV7-9 and TRBJ2-3; 8 positions match TRBD2. This CDR3 reads CASSSPAGEGVSGKDTQYF. The CDR3 DNA follows: TGTGCCAGCAGCTCGCCAGCGGGAGAAGGGGTGTCGGGCAAAGATACGCAGTATTTT.